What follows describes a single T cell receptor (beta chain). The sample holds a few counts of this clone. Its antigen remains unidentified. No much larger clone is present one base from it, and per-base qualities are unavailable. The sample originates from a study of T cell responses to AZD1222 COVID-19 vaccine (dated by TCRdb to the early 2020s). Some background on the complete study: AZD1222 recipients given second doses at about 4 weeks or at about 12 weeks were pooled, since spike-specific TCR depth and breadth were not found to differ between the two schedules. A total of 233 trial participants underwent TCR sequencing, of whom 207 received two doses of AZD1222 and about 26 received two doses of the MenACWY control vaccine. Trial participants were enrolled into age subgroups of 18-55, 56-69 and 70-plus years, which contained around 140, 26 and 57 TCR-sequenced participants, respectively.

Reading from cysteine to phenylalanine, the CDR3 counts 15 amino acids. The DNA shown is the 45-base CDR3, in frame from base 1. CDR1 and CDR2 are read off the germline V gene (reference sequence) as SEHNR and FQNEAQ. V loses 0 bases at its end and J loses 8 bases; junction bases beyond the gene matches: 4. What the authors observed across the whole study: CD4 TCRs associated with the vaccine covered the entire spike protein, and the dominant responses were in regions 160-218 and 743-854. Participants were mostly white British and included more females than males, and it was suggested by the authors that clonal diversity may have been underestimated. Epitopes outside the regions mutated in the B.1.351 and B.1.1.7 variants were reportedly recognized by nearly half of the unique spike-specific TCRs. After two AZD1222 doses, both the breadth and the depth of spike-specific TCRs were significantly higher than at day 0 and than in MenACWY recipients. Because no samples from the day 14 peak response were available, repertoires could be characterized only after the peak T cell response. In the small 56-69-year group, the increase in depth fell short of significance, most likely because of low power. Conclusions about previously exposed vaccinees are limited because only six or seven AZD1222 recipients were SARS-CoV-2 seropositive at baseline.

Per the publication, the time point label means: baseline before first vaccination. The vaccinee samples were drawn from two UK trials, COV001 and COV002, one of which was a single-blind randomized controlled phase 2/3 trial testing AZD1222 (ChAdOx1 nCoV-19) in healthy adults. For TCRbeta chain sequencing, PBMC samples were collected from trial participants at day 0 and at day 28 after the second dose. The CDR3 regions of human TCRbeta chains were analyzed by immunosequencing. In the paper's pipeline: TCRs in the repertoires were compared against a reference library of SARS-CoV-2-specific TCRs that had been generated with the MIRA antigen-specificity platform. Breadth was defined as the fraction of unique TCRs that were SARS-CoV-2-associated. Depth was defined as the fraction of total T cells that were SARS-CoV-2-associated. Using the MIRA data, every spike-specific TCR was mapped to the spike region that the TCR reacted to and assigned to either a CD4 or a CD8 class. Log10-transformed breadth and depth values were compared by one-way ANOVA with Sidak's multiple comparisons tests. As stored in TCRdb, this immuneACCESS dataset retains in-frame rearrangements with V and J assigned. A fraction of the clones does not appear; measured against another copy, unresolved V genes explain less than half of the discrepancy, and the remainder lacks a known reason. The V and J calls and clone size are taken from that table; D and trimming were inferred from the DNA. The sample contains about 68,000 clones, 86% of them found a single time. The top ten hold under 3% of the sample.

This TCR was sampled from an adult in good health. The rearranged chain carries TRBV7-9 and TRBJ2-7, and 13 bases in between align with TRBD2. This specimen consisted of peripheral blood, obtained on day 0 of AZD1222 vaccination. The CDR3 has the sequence CASSLAGTSGNKQYF. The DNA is TGTGCCAGCAGCTTAGCCGGGACTAGCGGGAATAAGCAGTACTTC. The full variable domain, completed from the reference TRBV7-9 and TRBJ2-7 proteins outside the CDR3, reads DTGVSQNPRHKITKRGQNVTFRCDPISEHNRLYWYRQTLGQGPEFLTYFQNEAQLEKSRLLSDRFSAERPKGSFSTLEIQRTEQGDSAMYLCASSLAGTSGNKQYFGPGTRLTVT.